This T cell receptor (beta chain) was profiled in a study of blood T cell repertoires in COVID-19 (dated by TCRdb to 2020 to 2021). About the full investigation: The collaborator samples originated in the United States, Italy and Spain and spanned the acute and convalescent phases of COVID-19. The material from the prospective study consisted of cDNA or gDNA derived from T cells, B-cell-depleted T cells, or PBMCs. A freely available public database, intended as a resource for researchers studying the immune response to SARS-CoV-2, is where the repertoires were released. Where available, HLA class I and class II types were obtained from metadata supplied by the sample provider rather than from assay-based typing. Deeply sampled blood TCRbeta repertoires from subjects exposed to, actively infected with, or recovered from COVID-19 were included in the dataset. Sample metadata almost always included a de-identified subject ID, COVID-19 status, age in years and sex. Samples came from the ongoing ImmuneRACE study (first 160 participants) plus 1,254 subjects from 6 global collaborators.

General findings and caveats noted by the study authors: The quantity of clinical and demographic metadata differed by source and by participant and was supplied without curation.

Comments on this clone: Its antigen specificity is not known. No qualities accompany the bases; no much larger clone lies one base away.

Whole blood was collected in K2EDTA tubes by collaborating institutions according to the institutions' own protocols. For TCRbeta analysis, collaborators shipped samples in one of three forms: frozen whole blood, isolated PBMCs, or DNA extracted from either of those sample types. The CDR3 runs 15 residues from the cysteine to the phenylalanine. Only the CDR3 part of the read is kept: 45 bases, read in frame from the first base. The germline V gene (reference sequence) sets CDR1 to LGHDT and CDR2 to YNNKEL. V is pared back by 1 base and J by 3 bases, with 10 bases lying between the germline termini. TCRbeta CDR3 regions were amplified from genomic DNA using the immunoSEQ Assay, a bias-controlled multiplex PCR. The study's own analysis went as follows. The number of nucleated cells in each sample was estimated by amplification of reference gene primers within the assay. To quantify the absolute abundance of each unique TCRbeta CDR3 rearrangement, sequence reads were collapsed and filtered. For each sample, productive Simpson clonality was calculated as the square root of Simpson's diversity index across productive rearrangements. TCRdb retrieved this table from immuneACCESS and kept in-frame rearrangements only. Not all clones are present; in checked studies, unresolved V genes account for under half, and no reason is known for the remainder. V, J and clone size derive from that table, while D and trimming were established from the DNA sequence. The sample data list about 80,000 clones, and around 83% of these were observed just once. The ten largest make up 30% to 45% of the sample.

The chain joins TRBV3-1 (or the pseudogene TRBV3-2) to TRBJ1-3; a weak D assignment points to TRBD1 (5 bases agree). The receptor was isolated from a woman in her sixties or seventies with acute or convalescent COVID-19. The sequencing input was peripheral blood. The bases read TGTGCCAGCAGCCAAGCAGCAGGGCTTGGAAACACCATATATTTT. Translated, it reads CASSQAAGLGNTIYF.